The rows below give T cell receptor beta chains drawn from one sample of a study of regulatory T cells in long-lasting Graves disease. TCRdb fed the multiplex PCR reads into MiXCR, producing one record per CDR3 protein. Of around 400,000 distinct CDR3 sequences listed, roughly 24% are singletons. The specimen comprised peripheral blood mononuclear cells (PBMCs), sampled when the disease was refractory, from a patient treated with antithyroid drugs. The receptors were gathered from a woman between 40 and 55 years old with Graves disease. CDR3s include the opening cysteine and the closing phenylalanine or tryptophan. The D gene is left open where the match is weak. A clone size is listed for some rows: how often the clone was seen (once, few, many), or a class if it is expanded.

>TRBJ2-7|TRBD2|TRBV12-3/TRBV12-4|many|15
TGTGCCAGCAGTTTTGGGACTAGCGGGAGTGGCGAGCAGTACTTC
CASSFGTSGSGEQYF
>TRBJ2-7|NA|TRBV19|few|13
TGTGCCAGTAGTGTGCCCCTAGGGGGCGAGCAGTACTTC
CASSVPLGGEQYF
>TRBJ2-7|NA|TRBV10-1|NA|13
TGCGCCAGCAGTGAAGTGAGTGCTACGGGGCAGTACTTC
CASSEVSATGQYF
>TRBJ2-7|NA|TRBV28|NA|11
TGTGCCAGCATCCTTTCCGGCGAGCAGTACTTC
CASILSGEQYF
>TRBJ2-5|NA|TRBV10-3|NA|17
TGTGCCAGCAGTTACTACGGAGGGACCGGGGCTCAAGAGACCCAGTACTTC
CASSYYGGTGAQETQYF
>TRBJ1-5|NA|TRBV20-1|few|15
TGCAGTGCTAGCCCCGGGGCAAATAGCAATCAGCCCCAGCATTTT
CSASPGANSNQPQHF
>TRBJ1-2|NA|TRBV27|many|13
TGTGCCAGCAGTGCCCGGACAGACTATGGCTACACCTTC
CASSARTDYGYTF
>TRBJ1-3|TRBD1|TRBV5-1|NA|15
TGCGCCAGCAGCACCCAGACAGGGGTCGGAAACACCATATATTTT
CASSTQTGVGNTIYF
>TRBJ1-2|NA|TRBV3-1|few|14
TGTGCCAGCAGCCAATACCGAGACAGACCGTTCTTCACCTTC
CASSQYRDRPFFTF
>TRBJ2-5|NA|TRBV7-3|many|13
TGTGCCAGCAGCTTACGGGGGTTGGAGACCCAGTACTTC
CASSLRGLETQYF
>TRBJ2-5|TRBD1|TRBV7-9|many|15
TGTGCCAGCAGCGCAGACAGGGAATGGAAAGAGACCCAGTACTTC
CASSADREWKETQYF
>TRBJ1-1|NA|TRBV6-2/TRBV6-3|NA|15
TGTGCCGGCAGTGAAGGAGACGAGGGGGGAGCTGAAGCTTTCTTT
CAGSEGDEGGAEAFF
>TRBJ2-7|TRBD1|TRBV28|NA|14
TGTGCCAGCAGCCATCCCGGGACAGGGTTCGAGCAGTACTTC
CASSHPGTGFEQYF
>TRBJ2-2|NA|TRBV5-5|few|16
TGTGCCAGCAGCTTGTTCCGGCAGTCGAACACCGGGGAGCTGTTTTTT
CASSLFRQSNTGELFF
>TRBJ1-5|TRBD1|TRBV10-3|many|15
TGTGCCATCAGTGAGTCGGAACAGGGGGTTCAGCCCCAGCATTTT
CAISESEQGVQPQHF
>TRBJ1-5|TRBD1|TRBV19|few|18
TGTGCCAGTACCGACGGGGAAGGGGGCAGTTACAGCAATCAGCCCCAGCATTTT
CASTDGEGGSYSNQPQHF
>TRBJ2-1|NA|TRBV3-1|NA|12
TGTGCCAGCAGCGCCGGTCTCAATGAGCAGTTCTTC
CASSAGLNEQFF
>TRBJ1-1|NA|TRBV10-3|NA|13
TGTGCCATCAGTTCCAGGGGAATGGATGAAGCTTTCTTT
CAISSRGMDEAFF
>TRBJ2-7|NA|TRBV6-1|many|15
TGTGCCAGCAGGGACGAAGCGCGCTGGGCCAACGAGCAGTACTTC
CASRDEARWANEQYF
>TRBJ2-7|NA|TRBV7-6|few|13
TGTGCCAGCAGCCCCGGGGAATCCTACGAGCAGTACTTC
CASSPGESYEQYF
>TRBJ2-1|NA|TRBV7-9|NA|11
TGTGCCAGCAGCTCGCTTTTGCTACAGTTCTTC
CASSSLLLQFF
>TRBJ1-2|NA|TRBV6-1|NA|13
TGTGCCAGCAGGACACAGAGCCCCTATGGCTACACCTTC
CASRTQSPYGYTF
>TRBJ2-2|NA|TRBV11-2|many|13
TGTGCCAGCAGCTGGCTCGGCACCGGGGAGCTGTTTTTT
CASSWLGTGELFF
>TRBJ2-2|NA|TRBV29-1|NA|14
TGCAGCGTAGATATCGGGAAAGTAACCGGGGAGCTGTTTTTT
CSVDIGKVTGELFF
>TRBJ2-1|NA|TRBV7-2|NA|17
TGTGCCAGCAGCTTAGCCCCTCTAGCGACGATGGTCAATGAGCAGTTCTTC
CASSLAPLATMVNEQFF
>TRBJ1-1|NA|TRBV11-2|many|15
TGTGCCAGCAGTCACATCACCCGGGGGAAGAATGAAGCTTTCTTT
CASSHITRGKNEAFF
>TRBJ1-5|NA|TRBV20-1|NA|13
TGCAGTGCTAGAGAATTGTCGCCGGGGCCCCAGCATTTT
CSARELSPGPQHF
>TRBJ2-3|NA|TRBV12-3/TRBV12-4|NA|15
TGTGCCAGCGGGATGGGACAGCGGGACACAGATACGCAGTATTTT
CASGMGQRDTDTQYF
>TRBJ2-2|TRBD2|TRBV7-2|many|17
TGTGCCAGCAGCTCCCGTGGTAGCGGGAGGGACACCGGGGAGCTGTTTTTT
CASSSRGSGRDTGELFF
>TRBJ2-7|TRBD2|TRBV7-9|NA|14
TGTGCCAGCAGCTTACTCGCTAGCGGCTACGAGCAGTACTTC
CASSLLASGYEQYF
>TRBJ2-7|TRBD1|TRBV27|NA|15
TGTGCCAGCAGTTTTGGACAGGGCCCCGGCTACGAGCAGTACTTC
CASSFGQGPGYEQYF
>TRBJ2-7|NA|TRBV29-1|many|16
TGCAGCGTCCTGGGCGTTGGGGGGGGCACAACCTACGAGCAGTACTTC
CSVLGVGGGTTYEQYF
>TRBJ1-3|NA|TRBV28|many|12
TGTGCCATCGCCTCCTCTGGAAACACCATATATTTT
CAIASSGNTIYF
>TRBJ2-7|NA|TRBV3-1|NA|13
TGTGCCAGCAGCCAAGTAGGGATTTACGAGCAGTACTTC
CASSQVGIYEQYF
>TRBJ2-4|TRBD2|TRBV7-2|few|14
TGTGCCAGCAGCTTACTCGGGAGGGAAAACATTCAGTACTTC
CASSLLGRENIQYF
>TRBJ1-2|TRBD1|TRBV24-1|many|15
TGTGCCACCAGTGATCCGGGACAGGGAGAGATGGGCTACACCTTC
CATSDPGQGEMGYTF
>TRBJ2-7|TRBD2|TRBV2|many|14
TGTGCCAGCAGTACGGGGGGGGGATCCTACGAGCAGTACTTC
CASSTGGGSYEQYF